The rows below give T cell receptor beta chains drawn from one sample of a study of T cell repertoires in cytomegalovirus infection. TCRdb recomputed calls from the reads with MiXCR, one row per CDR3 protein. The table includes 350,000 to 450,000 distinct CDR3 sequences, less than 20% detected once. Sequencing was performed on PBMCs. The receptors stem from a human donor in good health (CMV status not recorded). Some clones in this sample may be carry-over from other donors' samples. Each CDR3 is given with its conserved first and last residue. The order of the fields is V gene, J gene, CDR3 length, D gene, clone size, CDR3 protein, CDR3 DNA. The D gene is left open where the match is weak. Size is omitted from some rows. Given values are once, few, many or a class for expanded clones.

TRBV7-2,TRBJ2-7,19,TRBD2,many,CASSQREGTGGGTSYEQYF,TGTGCCAGCAGCCAGAGAGAGGGGACCGGCGGGGGGACCTCCTACGAGCAGTACTTC
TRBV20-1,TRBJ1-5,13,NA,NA,CSARQGADQPQHF,TGCAGTGCTAGGCAGGGCGCGGATCAGCCCCAGCATTTT
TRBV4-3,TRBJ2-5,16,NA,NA,CASSQGTGLTGETQYF,TGCGCCAGCAGCCAAGGCACGGGCCTCACGGGGGAGACCCAGTACTTC
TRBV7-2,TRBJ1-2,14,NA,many,CASSLESGDYGYTF,TGTGCCAGCAGCTTAGAAAGCGGTGACTATGGCTACACCTTC
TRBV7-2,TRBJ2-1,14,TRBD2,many,CASRSRTGLVKQFF,TGTGCCAGCAGATCTAGAACGGGACTAGTAAAGCAGTTCTTC
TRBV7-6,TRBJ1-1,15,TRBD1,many,CASSGVRDRDAEAFF,TGTGCCAGCAGCGGCGTCCGGGACAGGGACGCTGAAGCTTTCTTT
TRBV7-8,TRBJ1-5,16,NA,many,CASMRQPIYSNQPQHF,TGTGCCAGCATGCGTCAGCCTATCTATAGCAATCAGCCCCAGCATTTT
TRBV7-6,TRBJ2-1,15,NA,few,CASSLWDTPYNEQFF,TGTGCCAGCAGCTTATGGGACACACCCTACAATGAGCAGTTCTTC
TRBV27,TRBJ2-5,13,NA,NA,CASSLQGWETQYF,TGTGCCAGCAGTTTACAGGGGTGGGAGACCCAGTACTTC
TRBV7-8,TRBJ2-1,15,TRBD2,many,CASSLGLAGVHEQFF,TGTGCCAGCAGCTTGGGACTAGCGGGAGTACATGAGCAGTTCTTC
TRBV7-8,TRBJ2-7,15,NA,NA,CASSLRQGPLYEQYF,TGTGCCAGCAGCTTACGGCAGGGGCCTTTGTACGAGCAGTACTTC
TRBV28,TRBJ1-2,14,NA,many,CASSPTPGGAGYTF,TGTGCCAGCAGCCCGACCCCGGGAGGGGCGGGCTACACCTTC
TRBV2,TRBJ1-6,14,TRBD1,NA,CASNPRTGDSPLHF,TGTGCCAGCAACCCCCGGACAGGGGATTCACCCCTCCACTTT
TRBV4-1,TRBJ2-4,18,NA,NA,CASSQPAGYLLAKNIQYF,TGCGCCAGCAGCCAACCCGCCGGCTATCTACTAGCCAAAAACATTCAGTACTTC
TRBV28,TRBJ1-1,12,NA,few,CASRGANTEAFF,TGTGCCAGCAGGGGCGCGAACACTGAAGCTTTCTTT
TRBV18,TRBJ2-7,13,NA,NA,CASSSDRNYEQYF,TGTGCCAGCTCCTCCGACAGGAACTACGAGCAGTACTTC
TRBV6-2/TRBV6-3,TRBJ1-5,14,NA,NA,CASIGRGERQPQHF,TGTGCCAGCATTGGTCGAGGGGAGCGGCAGCCCCAGCATTTT